The source of this T cell receptor beta chain is a study of control samples from healthy donors and cancer patients. This clone was counted a single time. The V and J ends lost 6 bases and 9 bases respectively, with 14 bases between them. The CDR3 sequence is 12 residues long. Clones were sequenced by immunoSEQ multiplex PCR, and TCRdb holds only the in-frame ones, with some missing. The sample includes approximately 60,000 clones, approximately 90% of them seen just once. The sequenced sample was PBMCs. V and J are TRBV12-3 or TRBV12-4 and TRBJ2-5, with D possibly matching TRBD2 (5 bases). This sequence was found in a woman between 50 and 59 years old with colorectal cancer. CDR3 nucleotides: TGTGCCAGCAGGTACGGATTCGGGGCCCAGTACTTC. Translation: CASRYGFGAQYF.